The following is a T cell receptor beta chain sequence with its context. This sample was included in a study of radiotherapy plus CTLA-4 blockade in lung cancer. The CDR3 length is 12 residues. V was shortened by 11 bases and J by 2 bases, with 13 bases between the two germline ends. The germline gives CDR1 MNHNS, CDR2 SASEGT. Assay: immunoSEQ multiplex PCR; the TCRdb copy retains only in-frame clones and omits some. The table shows 83,000 or so clones, with about four fifths occurring only once. The V and J genes are TRBV6-1 and TRBJ2-7, with D possibly TRBD1 on 6 matching bases. This clonotype was sampled from a human donor with non-small cell lung cancer who had stable disease on radiotherapy plus ipilimumab. This sample comprised peripheral blood, obtained from a patient treated with radiotherapy plus ipilimumab. CDR3 bases: TGTGCCGCGGCTGGACAGACCTACGAGCAGTACTTC. Translating gives CAAAGQTYEQYF.